These 7 T cell receptor beta chains originate from one sample sequenced in a study of beta chain features in type 1 diabetes (dated by TCRdb to 2017 to 2018). The library was made by the immunoSEQ multiplex PCR assay. The entire amount of isolated RNA was reverse transcribed using the High Capacity cDNA Reverse Transcription Kit, so the sequenced TCRB transcripts were expressed ones. As stored in TCRdb, this immuneACCESS dataset retains in-frame rearrangements with V and J assigned. A fraction of the clones does not appear; measured against another copy, unresolved V genes explain less than half of the discrepancy, and the remainder lacks a known reason. Here the sample has under 900,000 clones; roughly 16% occur a single time. The top ten hold around 0.02% of the sample. Sequencing was done on a sample of naive CD4+ T cells from blood. The intended sense of this specimen's cell subset or site label: true naive CD4+ T cells. These receptors came from a woman aged 18-30 years in good health.

This chain links TRBV27 with TRBJ1-2; 7 nucleotides agree with TRBD1. This CDR3 has 15 residues. Germline values: CDR1 MNHEY, CDR2 SMNVEV (reference sequence). V lost 2 bases to trimming and J lost 6 bases; unmatched junction nucleotides: 9. The CDR3 bases are TGTGCCAGCAGTTTAGGGTACAGGGGAATTAATGGCTACACCTTC. Protein product: CASSLGYRGINGYTF.

This clone was detected only a few times. This chain connects TRBV7-3 to TRBJ2-7; TRBD2 aligns across 7 bases. The CDR3 sequence is 19 residues long. Germline CDR1 is SGHTA and CDR2 is FQGTGA. Trimming took 0 bases from V and 4 from J; bases not matched to a gene: 18. In DNA form, the CDR3 reads TGTGCCAGCAGCTTAACGTGGGTGCGGGCTAGCGGAACTTTGTACGAGCAGTACTTC. Residues: CASSLTWVRASGTLYEQYF.

This clone appeared a few times. The chain carries TRBV10-3 and TRBJ2-1; no clear D. Germline assignment: CDR1 ENHRY and CDR2 SYGVKD. The CDR3 runs 12 residues. The ends were cut back, 1 base at V and 8 bases at J, with 6 bases in the middle. As DNA, the CDR3 is TGTGCCATCAGTGAGTTATCTTATGAGCAGTTCTTC. Translating it yields CAISELSYEQFF.

This chain joins TRBV10-3 and TRBJ1-2; maybe TRBD1 (5 bases). The CDR3 covers 12 residues. From germline, CDR1 is ENHRY and CDR2 SYGVKD. Trimming left V 10 bases short and J 4 bases short, with 13 bases between. DNA for the CDR3: TGTGCCAGCAGCGACAGCACCTATGGCTACACCTTC. Residues: CASSDSTYGYTF.

This clone was seen a handful of times. The V gene is TRBV4-3, the J gene TRBJ1-2, with D possibly TRBD1 on 6 matching bases. The CDR3 spans 16 residues. Per germline, CDR1 LGHNA and CDR2 YSLEER. The V and J ends lost 0 bases and 5 bases respectively, with 16 bases between them. The CDR3 coding sequence is TGCGCCAGCAGCCAAGAAAGTGCAGGGGTCAAATATGGCTACACCTTC. Protein: CASSQESAGVKYGYTF.

The chain is built from TRBV19 and TRBJ1-1; perhaps TRBD1 as D (6 bases). The CDR3 has 13 amino acids. V lost 7 bases to trimming and J lost 1 base, with 10 bases between them. CDR1 and CDR2 from the germline V gene are LNHDA and SQIVND (reference sequence). The CDR3 bases are TGTGCCAGTACCCAAGGGGGGAACACTGAAGCTTTCTTT. Translating gives CASTQGGNTEAFF. Full variable domain (remainder filled in from reference TRBV19 and TRBJ1-1): DGGITQSPKYLFRKEGQNVTLSCEQNLNHDAMYWYRQDPGQGLRLIYYSQIVNDFQKGDIAEGYSVSREKKESFPLTVTSAQKNPTAFYLCASTQGGNTEAFFGQGTRLTVV.

The rearrangement uses TRBV29-1 and TRBJ2-1; TRBD1 aligns across 8 bases. Germline loops: CDR1 SQVTM, CDR2 ANQGSEA. V was pared by 0 bases and J by 3 bases, with 4 bases of the junction left unmatched. There are 15 residues in the CDR3. The CDR3 is CSVEDQDRDYNEQFF. CDR3 bases: TGCAGCGTTGAAGATCAGGACAGGGACTACAATGAGCAGTTCTTC.